This is a list of T cell receptor beta chains from one sample in a study of CD8 T cells in ankylosing spondylitis. TCRdb passed the 5' RACE reads through MiXCR, listing each CDR3 protein once. The profile shows 670,000 or so distinct CDR3 sequences, around 17% of them singletons. The specimen sequenced was blood, either unsorted or a sorted T cell fraction (not recorded which). Receptors were obtained from a male donor with ankylosing spondylitis. CDR3s include the opening cysteine and the closing phenylalanine or tryptophan. Each record gives: clone size, J gene, D gene, V gene, CDR3 protein, CDR3 DNA. D genes are given only for firm matches. Expanded clones are given a class, and other clones once, few, many or no size at all.

clone_size: .; j_call: TRBJ1-5; d_call: TRBD1; v_call: TRBV20-1; cdr3_aa: CSARGNRGGNQPQHF; cdr3_nt: TGCAGTGCTAGAGGAAACAGGGGAGGCAATCAGCCCCAGCATTTT
clone_size: many; j_call: TRBJ2-1; d_call: TRBD2; v_call: TRBV4-2; cdr3_aa: CASSQAPAGENYNEQFF; cdr3_nt: TGTGCCAGCAGCCAAGCTCCAGCGGGAGAGAATTACAATGAGCAGTTCTTC
clone_size: .; j_call: TRBJ1-2; d_call: .; v_call: TRBV7-8; cdr3_aa: CASSLASDYGYTF; cdr3_nt: TGTGCCAGCAGCTTAGCGTCAGACTATGGCTACACCTTC
clone_size: few; j_call: TRBJ1-3; d_call: .; v_call: TRBV11-2; cdr3_aa: CASRHNLGRDSGNTIYF; cdr3_nt: TGTGCCAGCAGACACAATCTAGGACGGGACTCTGGAAACACCATATATTTT
clone_size: .; j_call: TRBJ1-2; d_call: .; v_call: TRBV4-2; cdr3_aa: CASSQASGQIYGYTF; cdr3_nt: TGTGCCAGCAGCCAAGCCTCCGGACAGATCTATGGCTACACCTTC
clone_size: many; j_call: TRBJ2-7; d_call: TRBD1; v_call: TRBV4-1; cdr3_aa: CASSQNYRGPSEQYF; cdr3_nt: TGCGCCAGCAGTCAAAACTACAGGGGGCCAAGCGAGCAGTACTTC
clone_size: .; j_call: TRBJ2-3; d_call: .; v_call: TRBV5-1; cdr3_aa: CASSLGFARTDTQYF; cdr3_nt: TGCGCCAGCAGCTTGGGATTCGCTCGCACAGATACGCAGTATTTT
clone_size: .; j_call: TRBJ2-1; d_call: .; v_call: TRBV24-1; cdr3_aa: CATSDSTAYNEQFF; cdr3_nt: TGTGCCACCAGTGATTCGACAGCCTACAATGAGCAGTTCTTC
clone_size: .; j_call: TRBJ2-2; d_call: .; v_call: TRBV15; cdr3_aa: CATSRVGGELFF; cdr3_nt: TGTGCCACCAGCAGAGTCGGTGGGGAGCTGTTTTTT
clone_size: .; j_call: TRBJ2-2; d_call: TRBD2; v_call: TRBV28; cdr3_aa: CASSPVGGYTGELFF; cdr3_nt: TGTGCCAGCAGCCCCGTGGGGGGGTACACCGGGGAGCTGTTTTTT
clone_size: few; j_call: TRBJ2-7; d_call: TRBD1; v_call: TRBV29-1; cdr3_aa: CSVLHDRGYEQYF; cdr3_nt: TGCAGCGTTCTACACGACAGGGGTTACGAGCAGTACTTC
clone_size: few; j_call: TRBJ2-3; d_call: .; v_call: TRBV5-1; cdr3_aa: CASIQPDTDTQYF; cdr3_nt: TGCGCCAGCATCCAACCGGACACAGATACGCAGTATTTT
clone_size: .; j_call: TRBJ2-7; d_call: TRBD1; v_call: TRBV29-1; cdr3_aa: CSVGGGQGASSYEQYF; cdr3_nt: TGCAGCGTTGGGGGGGGACAGGGGGCGTCCTCCTACGAGCAGTACTTC
clone_size: few; j_call: TRBJ2-1; d_call: TRBD2; v_call: TRBV5-6; cdr3_aa: CASSLVWGSGRYNEQFF; cdr3_nt: TGTGCCAGCAGCTTGGTCTGGGGTAGCGGGAGGTACAATGAGCAGTTCTTC
clone_size: .; j_call: TRBJ2-4; d_call: .; v_call: TRBV6-1; cdr3_aa: CASAQEGIGNIQYF; cdr3_nt: TGTGCCAGCGCCCAGGAGGGGATCGGCAACATTCAGTACTTC
clone_size: many; j_call: TRBJ2-3; d_call: .; v_call: TRBV11-2; cdr3_aa: CASSFFGPFDMGSSTDTQYF; cdr3_nt: TGTGCCAGCAGCTTTTTTGGTCCCTTTGATATGGGGAGCAGTACAGATACGCAGTATTTT
clone_size: .; j_call: TRBJ2-1; d_call: TRBD2; v_call: TRBV7-2; cdr3_aa: CASSGEGLAFYNEQFF; cdr3_nt: TGTGCCAGCAGCGGCGAGGGACTAGCTTTCTACAATGAGCAGTTCTTC
clone_size: few; j_call: TRBJ2-5; d_call: TRBD2; v_call: TRBV27; cdr3_aa: CASSSRGGEPLRETQYF; cdr3_nt: TGTGCCAGCAGCTCCCGGGGAGGGGAGCCCTTGCGGGAGACCCAGTACTTC
clone_size: .; j_call: TRBJ2-3; d_call: .; v_call: TRBV5-8; cdr3_aa: CASSLARGATDTQYF; cdr3_nt: TGTGCCAGCAGCTTGGCCAGGGGTGCTACAGATACGCAGTATTTT
clone_size: .; j_call: TRBJ2-5; d_call: .; v_call: TRBV7-2; cdr3_aa: CASSLLKWDQETQYF; cdr3_nt: TGTGCCAGCAGCTTATTGAAGTGGGACCAAGAGACCCAGTACTTC
clone_size: .; j_call: TRBJ1-5; d_call: .; v_call: TRBV12-3/TRBV12-4; cdr3_aa: CASSLGGPDFNQPQHF; cdr3_nt: TGTGCCAGCAGTTTAGGGGGGCCCGATTTTAATCAGCCCCAGCATTTT
clone_size: .; j_call: TRBJ2-1; d_call: TRBD2; v_call: TRBV12-5; cdr3_aa: CASGLTGGAANEQFF; cdr3_nt: TGTGCTAGTGGTTTAACCGGGGGGGCGGCCAATGAGCAGTTCTTC
clone_size: few; j_call: TRBJ2-5; d_call: TRBD2; v_call: TRBV20-1; cdr3_aa: CSARTSGGKETQYF; cdr3_nt: TGCAGTGCAAGGACTAGCGGGGGGAAAGAGACCCAGTACTTC
clone_size: .; j_call: TRBJ2-5; d_call: .; v_call: TRBV7-2; cdr3_aa: CASSSYPDRFQETQYF; cdr3_nt: TGTGCCAGCAGCAGCTACCCAGACAGGTTTCAAGAGACCCAGTACTTC
clone_size: .; j_call: TRBJ2-1; d_call: .; v_call: TRBV11-2; cdr3_aa: CASSPLVGGGPWDEQFF; cdr3_nt: TGTGCCAGCAGCCCTCTCGTGGGGGGCGGACCATGGGATGAGCAGTTCTTC
clone_size: .; j_call: TRBJ2-5; d_call: .; v_call: TRBV15; cdr3_aa: CATSEETWETQYF; cdr3_nt: TGTGCCACCAGCGAAGAGACGTGGGAGACCCAGTACTTC
clone_size: few; j_call: TRBJ2-1; d_call: .; v_call: TRBV12-3/TRBV12-4; cdr3_aa: CASSPQYSYNEQFF; cdr3_nt: TGTGCCAGCAGTCCGCAATACTCCTACAATGAGCAGTTCTTC
clone_size: .; j_call: TRBJ2-1; d_call: TRBD2; v_call: TRBV18; cdr3_aa: CASSPRLADSYNEQFF; cdr3_nt: TGTGCCAGCTCACCGAGACTAGCGGATTCCTACAATGAGCAGTTCTTC
clone_size: .; j_call: TRBJ2-3; d_call: .; v_call: TRBV20-1; cdr3_aa: CSARPAGTDTQYF; cdr3_nt: TGCAGTGCTAGACCCGCAGGCACAGATACGCAGTATTTT
clone_size: .; j_call: TRBJ2-1; d_call: TRBD1; v_call: TRBV7-3; cdr3_aa: CASSPRQGDGEQFF; cdr3_nt: TGTGCCAGCAGCCCCCGACAGGGGGACGGTGAGCAGTTCTTC
clone_size: .; j_call: TRBJ1-4; d_call: .; v_call: TRBV15; cdr3_aa: CATSRGGPATNEKLFF; cdr3_nt: TGTGCCACCAGCAGAGGGGGTCCCGCAACTAATGAAAAACTGTTTTTT
clone_size: few; j_call: TRBJ1-1; d_call: .; v_call: TRBV29-1; cdr3_aa: CSARTVALFTEAFF; cdr3_nt: TGCAGCGCTAGGACAGTTGCCTTGTTCACTGAAGCTTTCTTT
clone_size: .; j_call: TRBJ2-3; d_call: TRBD1; v_call: TRBV4-1; cdr3_aa: CASSLEAGGRGTDTQYF; cdr3_nt: TGCGCCAGCAGCCTTGAGGCAGGGGGAAGGGGCACAGATACGCAGTATTTT
clone_size: few; j_call: TRBJ2-1; d_call: TRBD2; v_call: TRBV9; cdr3_aa: CASSSGTSAFSDEQFF; cdr3_nt: TGTGCCAGCAGCTCGGGGACTAGCGCCTTCTCGGATGAGCAGTTCTTC
clone_size: few; j_call: TRBJ2-1; d_call: TRBD2; v_call: TRBV20-1; cdr3_aa: CSARVLAGGINEQFF; cdr3_nt: TGCAGTGCTAGGGTATTAGCGGGGGGGATCAATGAGCAGTTCTTC
clone_size: .; j_call: TRBJ1-2; d_call: TRBD1; v_call: TRBV7-9; cdr3_aa: CASSLDTGGPLNYGYTF; cdr3_nt: TGTGCCAGCAGCTTAGATACAGGGGGTCCCCTTAACTATGGCTACACCTTC
clone_size: few; j_call: TRBJ1-2; d_call: TRBD1; v_call: TRBV6-2/TRBV6-3; cdr3_aa: CASTPGQYGYTF; cdr3_nt: TGTGCCAGCACCCCGGGACAGTATGGCTACACCTTC
clone_size: few; j_call: TRBJ2-2; d_call: .; v_call: TRBV29-1; cdr3_aa: CSVAAGVNTGELFF; cdr3_nt: TGCAGCGTTGCCGCAGGGGTGAACACCGGGGAGCTGTTTTTT
clone_size: few; j_call: TRBJ2-1; d_call: TRBD2; v_call: TRBV20-1; cdr3_aa: CSARGLAGMSEQFF; cdr3_nt: TGCAGTGCTAGGGGACTAGCGGGGATGAGTGAGCAGTTCTTC
clone_size: few; j_call: TRBJ2-1; d_call: .; v_call: TRBV15; cdr3_aa: CATTGRHYNEQFF; cdr3_nt: TGTGCCACCACAGGCAGACACTACAATGAGCAGTTCTTC
clone_size: .; j_call: TRBJ2-3; d_call: .; v_call: TRBV29-1; cdr3_aa: CSVPHTDTQYF; cdr3_nt: TGCAGCGTTCCGCACACAGATACGCAGTATTTT
clone_size: .; j_call: TRBJ2-1; d_call: .; v_call: TRBV20-1; cdr3_aa: CSASLDRKQQFF; cdr3_nt: TGCAGTGCTAGCCTAGACCGGAAGCAGCAGTTCTTC
clone_size: .; j_call: TRBJ2-3; d_call: TRBD2; v_call: TRBV6-2/TRBV6-3; cdr3_aa: CASSHAGGTDTQYF; cdr3_nt: TGTGCCAGCAGCCACGCGGGGGGCACAGATACGCAGTATTTT